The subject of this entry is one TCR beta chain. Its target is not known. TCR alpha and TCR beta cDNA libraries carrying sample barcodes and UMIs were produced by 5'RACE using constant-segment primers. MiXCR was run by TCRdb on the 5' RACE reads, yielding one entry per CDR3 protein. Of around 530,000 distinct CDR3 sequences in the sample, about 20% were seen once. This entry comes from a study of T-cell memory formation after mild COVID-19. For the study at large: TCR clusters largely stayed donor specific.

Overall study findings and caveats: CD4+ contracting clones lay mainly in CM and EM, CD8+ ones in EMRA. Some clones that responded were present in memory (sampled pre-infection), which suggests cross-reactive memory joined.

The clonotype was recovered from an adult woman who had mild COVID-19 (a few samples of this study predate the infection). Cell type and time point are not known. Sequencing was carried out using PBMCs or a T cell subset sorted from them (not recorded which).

The CDR3 region is CASSHGQGEQPQHF. The CDR3 region has the DNA TGCGCCAGCAGCCATGGACAGGGTGAACAGCCCCAGCATTTT. The chain has TRBV5-1 and TRBJ1-5; 8 nucleotides match TRBD1. V trimming: 4 bases; J trimming: 7 bases; junction bases outside the gene matches: 7. The germline V gene encodes CDR1 SGHRS and CDR2 YFSETQ. The CDR3 has 14 amino acids.